This T cell receptor beta chain was sequenced during a study of OX40 agonist ivuxolimab in advanced cancers. This clone was seen just once. Germline CDR1 SNHLY, CDR2 FYNNEI. The length of the CDR3 is 15 residues. V lost 8 bases to trimming and J lost 13 bases; unmatched junction nucleotides: 18. Here immunoSEQ multiplex PCR was the method, and the copy in TCRdb shows in-frame clones only, minus some. The repertoire holds 65,000 to 100,000 clones, with 91% as singletons. The input for sequencing was CD4+ or CD8+ T cells sorted from blood, taken in a trial of the OX40 agonist ivuxolimab. This clonotype was sampled from an adult with an advanced solid tumor such as melanoma, head and neck, liver or kidney cancer. This chain joins TRBV2 and TRBJ2-4, with 9 bases fitting TRBD1. The CDR3, as DNA: TGTGCCAGCGGTAAAGGACAGGGGACAAGGAATCCGCAGTACTTC. Translation: CASGKGQGTRNPQYF.